This T cell receptor beta chain emerged from a study of blood T cell repertoires in COVID-19. Turning to the study itself: The cDNA or gDNA used as material had been derived from T cells, B-cell-depleted T cells, or PBMCs.

The study assigned cohorts using participant-reported clinical history. Germline V CDR1 and CDR2: LNHDA, SQIVND (reference sequence). The CDR3 extends over 13 amino acids. V was cut by 10 bases and J by 2 bases, with 12 bases left in between. Original methodology: Nucleated cell counts were estimated from reference gene primer amplification. The table came from immunoSEQ multiplex PCR; TCRdb's copy has only in-frame clones and leaves some out. D and trimming were read from the DNA, whereas the V and J calls and clone size are those reported in that table. The table has around 390,000 clones, 80% to 90% seen once.

The receptor was derived from a woman aged 50 to 60 who had recovered from COVID-19. V is TRBV19 and J is TRBJ2-1; TRBD1 might be the D (5 bases). Sample: PBMCs or T cells enriched from blood (not recorded which). For the CDR3, the DNA is TGTGCCACTACAGGTTTTGCCTACAATGAGCAGTTCTTC. Protein product: CATTGFAYNEQFF.